Presented here are 6 T cell receptor beta chains from one specimen sequenced in a study of memory CD4+ T cells and cytomegalovirus serostatus. TCRdb keeps only in-frame clones here, not all; method: immunoSEQ multiplex PCR. This sample carries around 50,000 clones, approximately 81% of them seen once, and the ten largest clones take 0.9% to 1.5%. The sort gate was single viable CD3+CD4+CD8-CD45RO+ cells for memory CD4+ T cells. The sequencing sample was made of memory CD4+ T cells from blood. These receptors were collected from an adult in good health and CMV-seropositive.

This sequence joins TRBV9 and TRBJ2-3; TRBD2 agrees at 10 bases. With V trimmed by 4 bases and J by 4 bases, 9 bases remained unmatched. CDR1 is SGDLS and CDR2 is YYNGEE in the germline V gene. The CDR3 spans 16 residues. The CDR3 reads CASSPEAGGQADTQYF. CDR3 nucleotide sequence: TGTGCCAGCAGCCCAGAAGCGGGGGGGCAGGCAGATACGCAGTATTTT.

This chain connects TRBV7-9 to TRBJ2-2, with 8 nucleotides matching TRBD2. Germline CDR1 and CDR2: SEHNR and FQNEAQ (reference sequence). CDR3 length: 14 amino acids. After removal of 7 bases from V and 1 base from J, the junction contained 2 bases not matched to a gene. In DNA, the CDR3 is TGTGCCAGCAACCTAGCGGGGAACACCGGGGAGCTGTTTTTT. This codes for CASNLAGNTGELFF.

This clone qualifies as medium-sized. The V gene is TRBV7-2, the J gene TRBJ1-5, with no clear D. This CDR3 spans 14 amino acids. Germline V gene lookup returns CDR1 SGHTA and CDR2 FQGNSA. Trimming pared 4 bases from V and 4 bases from J, leaving 11 bases between. The CDR3 sequence is CASSYSPENQPQHF. The CDR3 bases are TGTGCCAGCAGCTACAGTCCGGAAAATCAGCCCCAGCATTTT. The full variable domain, rest sourced from reference TRBV7-2 and TRBJ1-5, is GAGVSQSPSNKVTEKGKDVELRCDPISGHTALYWYRQSLGQGLEFLIYFQGNSAPDKSGLPSDRFSAERTGGSVSTLTIQRTQQEDSAVYLCASSYSPENQPQHFGDGTRLSIL.

As for this clone: This sample also contains other DNA sequences that code for the same CDR3. The chain employs TRBV6-1 and TRBJ1-1; D is unclear. Trimming shortened V by 10 bases and J by 0 bases, and 15 bases separated the two germline ends. The CDR3 is 14 amino acids. Germline assignment: CDR1 MNHNS and CDR2 SASEGT. CDR3 DNA sequence: TGTGCCACTCAGACGGGCCGTTTGAACACTGAAGCTTTCTTT. Its protein is CATQTGRLNTEAFF.

The genes are TRBV5-1 and TRBJ2-2; D is unclear. The germline V and J ends were trimmed by 0 bases and 4 bases, with 7 bases remaining between them. This CDR3 contains 14 residues. Germline V gene data show CDR1 as SGHRS and CDR2 as YFSETQ. The CDR3 spells CASSLDSITGELFF. DNA for the CDR3: TGCGCCAGCAGCTTGGACAGCATCACCGGGGAGCTGTTTTTT.

The rearrangement links TRBV5-6 to TRBJ2-5, with a possible D match to TRBD1 (5 bases). V lost 5 bases and J lost 5, with 19 bases in between. Germline CDR1 and CDR2: SGHDT and YYEEEE. There are 15 residues in the CDR3. Here the CDR3 DNA reads TGTGCCAGCAGTCAAACACGGACACTGGACGAGACCCAGTACTTC. Translation: CASSQTRTLDETQYF.